Below are 5 T cell receptor beta chains sequenced from a single sample in a study of response to subunit inactivated influenza vaccine. TCRdb recomputed calls from the RT-PCR reads with MiXCR, one row per CDR3 protein. The repertoire includes some 520,000 distinct CDR3 sequences, 16% of them detected once, and less than 4% sits in the top ten. Sample: CD4+ T cells sorted from PBMCs, taken less than 25 months after vaccination. These receptors originate from a man aged 45 to 75 who received an inactivated influenza vaccine.

This clonotype was observed at least ten times. The chain has TRBV5-6 and TRBJ1-5, with 7 bases that match TRBD1. This CDR3 is 14 amino acids long. Germline assignment: CDR1 SGHDT and CDR2 YYEEEE. V shed 0 bases and J 7 bases; nucleotides not matched to a gene: 4. Here the CDR3 reads CASSLGTGAQPQHF. The CDR3 coding sequence is TGTGCCAGCAGCTTGGGGACAGGTGCCCAGCCCCAGCATTTT.

This rearrangement joins TRBV5-1 to TRBJ1-4; possible D gene TRBD1, 5 bases. Germline V CDR1 and CDR2: SGHRS, YFSETQ. The V end lost 2 bases, the J end lost 7 bases, and 18 bases lay between the germline ends. The CDR3 runs 16 residues. Written as DNA, the CDR3 is TGCGCCAGCAGCTTTGAGAGACCCGGGGCTACTGAAAAACTGTTTTTT. It yields the protein CASSFERPGATEKLFF.

This clonotype was counted only a few times. J is TRBJ2-1 and V is TRBV19; a possible D gene is TRBD1 (6 bases). Deletions cut 5 bases from V and 7 bases from J, with 15 bases between. This CDR3 spans 14 amino acids. Germline V CDR1 and CDR2: LNHDA, SQIVND (reference sequence). The CDR3 loop is CASSFSTGQNEQFF. The CDR3 DNA follows: TGTGCCAGTAGTTTCTCGACAGGACAAAATGAGCAGTTCTTC.

This clonotype was seen a few times. The chain links TRBV6-6 to TRBJ1-1; possible D gene TRBD1, 6 bases. V was clipped by 6 bases and J by 5 bases, with 7 bases between them. The CDR3 has 11 residues. Per germline, CDR1 MNHNY and CDR2 SVGAGI (reference sequence). CDR3 amino acids: CASRQGTEAFF. The CDR3 nucleotides are TGTGCCAGCAGGCAGGGGACTGAAGCTTTCTTT.

The chain is built from TRBV28 and TRBJ2-2, with a weak D call TRBD2 (6 bases). V shed 3 bases and J shed 5 bases, with 10 bases lying between them. The CDR3 sequence is 14 residues long. Germline V gene lookup returns CDR1 MDHEN and CDR2 SYDVKM. CDR3 loop: CASSFLRETGELFF. The CDR3 region has the DNA TGTGCCAGCAGTTTTTTGCGGGAAACCGGGGAGCTGTTTTTT.